These 15 T cell receptor beta chains share one sample of origin, sequenced in a study of blood T cell repertoires in COVID-19. Clones were sequenced by immunoSEQ multiplex PCR, and TCRdb holds only the in-frame ones, with some missing. The repertoire consists of about 210,000 clones, with approximately 84% occurring once and the leading ten covering 7.6%. Sequencing used peripheral blood. The receptor set was obtained from a woman between 50 and 59 years old with active or convalescent COVID-19.

This chain connects TRBV29-1 to TRBJ2-7; 7 bases match TRBD2. This CDR3 spans 11 amino acids. Germline CDR1 reads SQVTM; CDR2 reads ANQGSEA. Trimming cost V 7 bases and J 5 bases; bases outside gene matches: 5. The CDR3 here is CSAGEGHEQYV. DNA for the CDR3: TGCAGCGCTGGGGAGGGGCACGAGCAGTACGTC.

The rearrangement joins TRBV14 to TRBJ2-1; no clear D. V was trimmed by 4 bases and J by 8 bases, leaving 12 bases between them. CDR1 is SGHDN and CDR2 is FVKESK in the germline V gene. This CDR3 has 13 residues. This CDR3 reads CASSLPYIHEQFF. The DNA for the CDR3 is TGTGCCAGCAGCCTGCCATACATCCATGAGCAGTTCTTC.

The rearrangement joins TRBV27 to TRBJ1-4; D is unresolved. Germline loops: CDR1 MNHEY, CDR2 SMNVEV (reference sequence). Trimming removed 4 bases from V and 4 bases from J, with 16 bases in between. The CDR3 totals 16 residues. The CDR3 sequence: CASSSLRRALNEKLFF. The CDR3 DNA sequence: TGTGCCAGCAGTTCCCTTAGGAGGGCCCTTAATGAAAAACTGTTTTTT.

V gene TRBV28 combines with J gene TRBJ2-3; D unclear. The germline V gene has CDR1 MDHEN and CDR2 SYDVKM. The CDR3 has 17 amino acids. V was trimmed by 4 bases and J by 2 bases, leaving 19 bases between them. The CDR3: CASSSPGVAALTDTQYF. CDR3 nucleotides: TGTGCCAGCAGTTCCCCTGGAGTAGCCGCCCTCACAGATACGCAGTATTTT.

This clone was observed a handful of times. The gene calls are TRBV18 and TRBJ1-1; TRBD1 might be the D (5 bases). V was clipped by 3 bases and J by 1 base, with 15 bases between them. The CDR3 covers 16 residues. Germline CDR1 KGHSH, CDR2 LQKENI. CDR3 in DNA: TGTGCCAGCTCACCTTCCTTGAGTGGGGCGAACACTGAAGCTTTCTTT. Its protein product is CASSPSLSGANTEAFF.

This clone was observed a single time. The genes are TRBV5-5 and TRBJ2-4; D gene uncertain. The CDR3 is 13 amino acids. Per the germline V gene, CDR1 is SGHKS and CDR2 is YYEKEE (reference sequence). The ends were cut back, 1 base at V and 8 bases at J, with 10 bases in the middle. CDR3 loop: CASSLQLTDIQYF. As DNA, the CDR3 is TGTGCCAGCAGCTTGCAGCTTACAGACATTCAGTACTTC. Combining the CDR3 with reference TRBV5-5 and TRBJ2-4 gives the whole variable domain DAGVTQSPTHLIKTRGQQVTLRCSPISGHKSVSWYQQVLGQGPQFIFQYYEKEERGRGNFPDRFSARQFPNYSSELNVNALLLGDSALYLCASSLQLTDIQYFGAGTRLSVL.

V gene TRBV15 combines with J gene TRBJ1-6; D is perhaps TRBD1 (5 bases). V was pared by 0 bases and J by 9 bases, with 15 bases between. Germline V CDR1 and CDR2: LNHNV, YYDKDF (reference sequence). CDR3 length: 16 residues. The CDR3 sequence is CATSREIMQGGSPLHF. DNA of the CDR3: TGTGCCACCAGCAGAGAGATCATGCAGGGTGGTTCACCCCTCCACTTT.

The chain is built from TRBV5-5 and TRBJ2-5, with a possible D match to TRBD1 (5 bases). The CDR3 consists of 15 residues. The germline V gene has CDR1 SGHKS and CDR2 YYEKEE (reference sequence). V gave up 1 base and J gave up 1 base, with 11 bases separating them. The CDR3 DNA reads as TGTGCCAGCAGCTTGTCAGGGATGGGCCAAGAGACCCAGTACTTC. Encoded protein: CASSLSGMGQETQYF.

V is TRBV6-2 or TRBV6-3 and J is TRBJ1-1; 7 positions agree with TRBD1. The V gene's germline CDR1 is MNHEY and CDR2 SVGEGT. Losses at the gene ends were 6 bases for V and 5 bases for J; bases not matched to a gene: 6. CDR3 size: 13 residues. CDR3 protein: CASSERGQTEAFF. The CDR3 nucleotides read TGTGCCAGCAGCGAAAGGGGGCAGACTGAAGCTTTCTTT.

The J gene is TRBJ1-5, the V gene TRBV10-3, with D possibly matching TRBD1 (6 bases). The CDR3 extends over 15 amino acids. CDR1 is ENHRY, CDR2 SYGVKD, per germline. With 2 bases removed from V and 7 bases from J, the gap between germline ends came to 15 bases. This chain's CDR3 is CAISERSGAGQPQHF. The CDR3 bases are TGTGCCATCAGTGAGCGATCAGGGGCAGGGCAGCCCCAGCATTTT.

The V gene is TRBV2, the J gene TRBJ1-2, with a weak D call TRBD1 (5 bases). Trimming stripped 7 bases from V and 6 bases from J, with 12 bases between. CDR1 SNHLY and CDR2 FYNNEI come from the germline V gene. The length of the CDR3 is 12 residues. CDR3 residues: CASTRTTDGYTF. The CDR3 nucleotides are TGTGCCAGCACGAGGACAACCGATGGCTACACCTTC.

This clone appeared once. The chain has TRBV27 and TRBJ2-1, with 7 bases identical to TRBD2. Per germline, CDR1 MNHEY and CDR2 SMNVEV (reference sequence). This CDR3 region has 19 residues. The trim removed 1 base at V and 1 base at J, leaving 13 bases unmatched. CDR3 in amino acids: CASSLLMGGGLISYNEQFF. CDR3 DNA sequence: TGTGCCAGCAGTTTATTGATGGGGGGGGGTTTAATATCCTACAATGAGCAGTTCTTC.

The chain joins TRBV25-1 to TRBJ2-5; 13 bases align to TRBD2. J lost 5 bases, V lost 11 bases, and 17 bases had no gene match. The CDR3 spans 17 residues. CDR1 is MGHDK and CDR2 is SYGVNS in the germline V gene. This chain's CDR3 is CALKWTSGRLVPETQYF. CDR3 nucleotides: TGTGCCCTCAAATGGACTAGCGGGAGATTAGTACCCGAGACCCAGTACTTC. Looking up the rest from reference TRBV25-1 and TRBJ2-5 gives the full variable domain: EADIYQTPRYLVIGTGKKITLECSQTMGHDKMYWYQQDPGMELHLIHYSYGVNSTEKGDLSSESTVSRIRTEHFPLTLESARPSHTSQYLCALKWTSGRLVPETQYFGPGTRLLVL.

The J gene is TRBJ1-1, the V gene TRBV2; D is possibly TRBD1 (6 bases). This CDR3 contains 15 residues. Trimming took 5 bases from V and 4 from J, leaving 17 bases between them. Germline V gene sequence: CDR1 SNHLY, CDR2 FYNNEI. Written as DNA, the CDR3 is TGTGCCAGCAGTTCCTCTGGGACACCCGTCACTGAAGCTTTCTTT. Translating it yields CASSSSGTPVTEAFF.

The chain combines TRBV6-2 or TRBV6-3 with TRBJ1-5, with D maybe TRBD1 (5 bases). The CDR3 loop spans 15 amino acids. The germline gives CDR1 MNHEY, CDR2 SVGEGT. V lost 5 bases and J lost 0, with 11 bases in between. As DNA, the CDR3 is TGTGCCAGCAGTCCCCTGACAGATAGCAATCAGCCCCAGCATTTT. Its translation is CASSPLTDSNQPQHF.